This T cell receptor (beta chain) stems from a study of post-analysis software for immune sequencing data. Study-level points and caveats: There was significantly lower normalized Chao1 diversity in multiple sclerosis patients than in controls. Samples sharing a preparation batch grouped tightly together when assessed by F measure. TRBV segments more frequent in patients than in controls numbered roughly 5 and included TRBV5-6, TRBV5-1 and TRBV20-1.

Notes on this clonotype: Its matching antigen is unknown.

The TCR beta cDNA libraries carried unique molecular identifiers. MiXCR, run by TCRdb on the PCR reads, gives a single entry per CDR3 protein. The sample holds hundreds of thousands of distinct CDR3 sequences, 55% to 70% seen once. Germline V gene data show CDR1 as ENHRY and CDR2 as SYGVKD. With V trimmed by 4 bases and J by 1 base, 13 bases remained unmatched. The CDR3 totals 18 residues. Sequencing used blood. The chain has TRBV10-3 and TRBJ2-5, with 9 bases matching TRBD1. This clonotype was obtained from a girl aged 2-10 years with multiple sclerosis. In nucleotides, the CDR3 is TGTGCCATCAGTGGGCCCCTTGCGGACAGGGGCTCCCAAGAGACCCAGTACTTC. It codes for CAISGPLADRGSQETQYF.